The 2 T cell receptor beta chains listed next were all sequenced from one sample in a study of post-analysis software for immune sequencing data. Study results and caveats: Elevated frequency relative to controls characterized roughly five TRBV segments in patients, TRBV5-6, TRBV5-1 and TRBV20-1 among them.

Built from TCR beta cDNA, the libraries had unique molecular identifiers in them. MiXCR, applied by TCRdb to the PCR reads, yields one record per CDR3 protein. This table holds hundreds of thousands of distinct CDR3 sequences, about 57% found once. For these TCRs, the target antigens are not known. The specimen sequenced was blood. The receptors come from a girl aged 10 to 17 with multiple sclerosis.

The chain combines TRBV18 with TRBJ2-7; D is unresolved. The J call may be faulty, since TRBJ2-5 better matches the DNA end. The length of the CDR3 is 14 residues. Germline V CDR1 and CDR2: KGHSH, LQKENI. Written as DNA, the CDR3 is TGTGCCAGCTCACCAGCGGTAGTCAAGTCGACCCAGTACTTC. Translated, it gives CASSPAVVKSTQYF.

This chain connects TRBV20-1 to TRBJ2-7; 12 nucleotides align to TRBD1. This CDR3 spans 15 amino acids. Trimming at V came to 5 bases and at J to 4 bases, leaving 9 bases not matched to a gene. CDR1 is DFQATT and CDR2 is SNEGSKA in the germline V gene (reference sequence). This chain's CDR3 is CSAETGQGARYEQYF. As DNA, the CDR3 is TGCAGTGCTGAGACGGGACAGGGGGCGCGTTACGAGCAGTACTTC.